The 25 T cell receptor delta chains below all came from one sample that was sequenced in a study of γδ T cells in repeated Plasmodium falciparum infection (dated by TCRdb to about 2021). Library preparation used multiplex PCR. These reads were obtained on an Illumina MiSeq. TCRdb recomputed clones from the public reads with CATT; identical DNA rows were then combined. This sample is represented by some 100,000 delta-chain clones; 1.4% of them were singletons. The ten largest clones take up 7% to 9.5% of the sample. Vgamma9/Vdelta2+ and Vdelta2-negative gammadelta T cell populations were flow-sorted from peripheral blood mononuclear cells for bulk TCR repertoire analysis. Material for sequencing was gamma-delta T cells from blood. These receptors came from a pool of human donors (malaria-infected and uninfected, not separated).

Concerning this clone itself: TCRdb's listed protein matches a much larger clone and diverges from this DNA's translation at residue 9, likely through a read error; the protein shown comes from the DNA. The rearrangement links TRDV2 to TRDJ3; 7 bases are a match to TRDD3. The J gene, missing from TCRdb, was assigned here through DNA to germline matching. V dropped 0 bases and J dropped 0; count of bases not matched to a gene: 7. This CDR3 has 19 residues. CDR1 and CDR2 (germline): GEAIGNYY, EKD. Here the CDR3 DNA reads TGTGCCTGTGACACCTGGGGGAGCAGCCACTCCTGGGACACCCGACAGATGTTTTTC. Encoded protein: CACDTWGSSHSWDTRQMFF.

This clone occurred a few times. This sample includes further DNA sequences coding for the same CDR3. CDR3: CALGDLRPIPTRMGRAYNSTDKLIF. DNA for the CDR3: TGTGCTCTTGGGGACTTAAGGCCCATTCCTACGAGAATGGGGAGGGCTTATAACTCCACCGATAAACTCATCTTT. This rearrangement joins TRDV1 to TRDJ1, with TRDD2 matching over 7 bases. TCRdb offers no J gene call, so here the DNA was matched to germline to obtain one. This CDR3 is built from 25 residues. Trimming removed 3 bases from V and 1 base from J; junction bases left unmatched: 35. Germline CDR1 and CDR2: TSWWSYY and QGS.

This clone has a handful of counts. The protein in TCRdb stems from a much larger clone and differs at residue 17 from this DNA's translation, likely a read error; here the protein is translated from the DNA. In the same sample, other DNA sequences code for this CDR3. In nucleotides, the CDR3 is TGTGCTCTTGGGGAACTTCCGGCCTTCCTTTCCCCATACACCGATAAACCCATCTTC. Protein product: CALGELPAFLSPYTDKPIF. The V gene is TRDV1; the J gene was not called; the DNA was not compared with TRDD3, the D call given in the table. The CDR3 sequence is 19 residues long. CDR1 and CDR2 (germline): TSWWSYY, QGS.

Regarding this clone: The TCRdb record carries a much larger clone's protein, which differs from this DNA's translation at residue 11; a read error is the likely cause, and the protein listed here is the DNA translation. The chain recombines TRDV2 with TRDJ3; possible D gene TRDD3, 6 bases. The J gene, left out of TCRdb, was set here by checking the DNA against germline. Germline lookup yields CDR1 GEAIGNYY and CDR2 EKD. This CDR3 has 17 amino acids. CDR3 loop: CACDTGDSSWGTRQMFF. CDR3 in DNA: TGTGCCTGTGACACCGGGGACTCCTCCTGGGGCACCCGACAGATGTTTTTC.

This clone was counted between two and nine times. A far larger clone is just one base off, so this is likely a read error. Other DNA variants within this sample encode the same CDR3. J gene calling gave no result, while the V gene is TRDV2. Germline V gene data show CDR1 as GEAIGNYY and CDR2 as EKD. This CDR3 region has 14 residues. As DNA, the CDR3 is TGTGCCTGTAGCTCAGATACCCGGCTTTCAGAGCTCATCTTT. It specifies CACSSDTRLSELIF.

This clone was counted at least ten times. CDR3 loop: CALGEPRGSYTDKLIF. The CDR3 DNA reads as TGTGCTCTTGGGGAACCCAGGGGTTCCTACACCGATAAACTCATCTTT. This chain uses TRDV1 with TRDJ1; TRDD2 is a possible D gene (5 bases). The length of the CDR3 is 16 residues. Trimming stripped 1 base from V and 0 bases from J, with 12 bases between. CDR1 is TSWWSYY, CDR2 QGS, per germline.

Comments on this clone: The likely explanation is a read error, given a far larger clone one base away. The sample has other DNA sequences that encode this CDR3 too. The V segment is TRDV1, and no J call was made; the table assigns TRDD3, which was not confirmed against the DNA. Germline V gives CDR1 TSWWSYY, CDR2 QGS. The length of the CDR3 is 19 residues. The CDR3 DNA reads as TGTGCTCTTGGGGACCTCTACCACTACCGTGGGGGATACACCGATAAGCTCATCTTT. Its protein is CALGDLYHYRGGYTDKLIF.

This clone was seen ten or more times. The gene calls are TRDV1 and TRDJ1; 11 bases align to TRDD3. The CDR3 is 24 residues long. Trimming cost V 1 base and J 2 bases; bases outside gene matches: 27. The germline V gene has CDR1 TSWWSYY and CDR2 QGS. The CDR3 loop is CALGEQIPLPTTGNWGIRTDKLIF. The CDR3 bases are TGTGCTCTTGGGGAACAAATCCCACTTCCTACGACCGGCAACTGGGGGATAAGGACCGATAAACTCATCTTT.

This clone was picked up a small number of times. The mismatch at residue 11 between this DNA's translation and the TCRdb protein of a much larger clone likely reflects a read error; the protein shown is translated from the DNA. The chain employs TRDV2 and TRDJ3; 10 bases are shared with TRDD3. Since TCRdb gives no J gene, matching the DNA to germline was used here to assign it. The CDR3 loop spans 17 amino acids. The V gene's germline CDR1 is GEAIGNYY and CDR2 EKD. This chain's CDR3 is CACDSTGGSWVTRQMFF. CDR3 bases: TGTGCCTGTGACTCTACTGGGGGATCCTGGGTCACCCGACAGATGTTTTTC.

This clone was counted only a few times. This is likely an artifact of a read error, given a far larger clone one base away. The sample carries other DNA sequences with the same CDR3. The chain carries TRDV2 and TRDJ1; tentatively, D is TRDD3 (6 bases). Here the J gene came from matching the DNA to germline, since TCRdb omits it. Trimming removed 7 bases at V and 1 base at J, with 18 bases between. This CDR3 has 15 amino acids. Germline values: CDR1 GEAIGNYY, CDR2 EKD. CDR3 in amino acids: CACDPLLGFTDKLIF. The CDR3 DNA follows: TGTGCCTGCGACCCCCTTCTGGGGTTCACCGATAAACTCATCTTT.

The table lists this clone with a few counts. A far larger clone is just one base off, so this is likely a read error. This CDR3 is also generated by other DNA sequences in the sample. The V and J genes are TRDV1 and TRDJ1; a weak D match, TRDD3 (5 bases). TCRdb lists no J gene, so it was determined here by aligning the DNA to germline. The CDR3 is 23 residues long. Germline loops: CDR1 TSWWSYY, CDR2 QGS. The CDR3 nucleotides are TGTGCCCTTGGCCTCAACCTGGAGGTGGGGACTCTTCACGAGGGGGGCTACACCGATAAACTCATCTTT. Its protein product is CALGLNLEVGTLHEGGYTDKLIF.

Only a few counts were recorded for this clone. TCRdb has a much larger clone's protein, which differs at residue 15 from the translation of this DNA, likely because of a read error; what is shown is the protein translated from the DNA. CDR3 coding DNA: TGTGCTCTTGGGGAACCGATCCGAATTTCCTACGGGGTCTCGCACACCGATAAACTCATCTTT. Its translation: CALGEPIRISYGVSHTDKLIF. This rearrangement joins TRDV1 to TRDJ1; 7 bases line up with TRDD2. The J gene, not given by TCRdb, was assigned here from a germline match of the nucleotide sequence. Germline loops: CDR1 TSWWSYY, CDR2 QGS. V shed 1 base, J shed 0 bases, and the junction held 20 bases outside the gene matches. CDR3 size: 21 residues.

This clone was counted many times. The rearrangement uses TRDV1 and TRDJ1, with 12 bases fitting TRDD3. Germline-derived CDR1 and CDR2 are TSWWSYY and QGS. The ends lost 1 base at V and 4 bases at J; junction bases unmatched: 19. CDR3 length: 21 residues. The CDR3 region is CALGEPVGNSFTGGYSDKLIF. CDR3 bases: TGTGCTCTTGGGGAACCTGTAGGGAATTCCTTCACTGGGGGATACAGCGATAAACTCATCTTT.

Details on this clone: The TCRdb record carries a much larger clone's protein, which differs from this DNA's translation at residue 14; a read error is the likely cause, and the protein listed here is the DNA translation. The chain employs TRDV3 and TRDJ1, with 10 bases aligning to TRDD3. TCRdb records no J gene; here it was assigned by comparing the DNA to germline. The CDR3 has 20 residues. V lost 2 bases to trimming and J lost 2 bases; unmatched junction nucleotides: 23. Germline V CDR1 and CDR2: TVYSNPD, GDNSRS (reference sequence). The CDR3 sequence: CAFPSQFTGGSAGETDKLIF. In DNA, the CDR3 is TGTGCCTTTCCCTCCCAATTTACTGGGGGATCCGCTGGGGAAACCGATAAACTCATCTTT.

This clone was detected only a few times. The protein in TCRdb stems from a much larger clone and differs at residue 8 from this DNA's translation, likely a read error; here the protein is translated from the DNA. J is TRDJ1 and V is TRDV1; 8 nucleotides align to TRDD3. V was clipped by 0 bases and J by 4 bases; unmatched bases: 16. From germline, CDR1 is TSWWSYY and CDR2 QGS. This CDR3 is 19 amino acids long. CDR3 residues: CALGELACNLGGWGDKLIF. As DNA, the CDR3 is TGTGCTCTTGGGGAACTAGCCTGCAACCTTGGGGGATGGGGCGATAAACTCATCTTT.

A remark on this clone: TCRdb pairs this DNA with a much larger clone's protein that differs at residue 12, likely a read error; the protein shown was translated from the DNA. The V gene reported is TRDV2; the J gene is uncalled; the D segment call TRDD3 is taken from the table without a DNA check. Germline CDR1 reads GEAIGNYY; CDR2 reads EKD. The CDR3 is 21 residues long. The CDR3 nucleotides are TGTGCCTGTGACACCGACAACTGGGGGATACGCATCTTACCAATCACACCCCCTCGGATCTTT. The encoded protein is CACDTDNWGIRILPITPPRIF.

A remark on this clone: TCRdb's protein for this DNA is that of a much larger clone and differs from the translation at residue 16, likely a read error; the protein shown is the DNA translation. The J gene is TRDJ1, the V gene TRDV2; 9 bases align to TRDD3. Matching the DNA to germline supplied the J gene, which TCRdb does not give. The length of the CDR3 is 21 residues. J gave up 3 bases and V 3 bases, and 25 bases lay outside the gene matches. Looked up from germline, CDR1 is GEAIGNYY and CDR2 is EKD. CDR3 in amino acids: CACDSVGDFGDTRPRADKLIF. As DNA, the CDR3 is TGTGCCTGTGACTCCGTGGGTGATTTCGGGGATACGCGACCCCGCGCCGATAAACTCATCTTT.

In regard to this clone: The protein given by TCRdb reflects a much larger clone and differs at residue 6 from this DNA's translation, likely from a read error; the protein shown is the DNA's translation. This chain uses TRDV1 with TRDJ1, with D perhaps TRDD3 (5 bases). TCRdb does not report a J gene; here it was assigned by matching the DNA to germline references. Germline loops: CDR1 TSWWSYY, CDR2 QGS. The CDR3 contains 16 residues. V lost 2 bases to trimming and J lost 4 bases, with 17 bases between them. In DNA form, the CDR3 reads TGTGCTCTTGGGGAAGCTCCTGTGCGAGGGATCGATAAACTCATCTTT. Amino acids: CALGEAPVRGIDKLIF.

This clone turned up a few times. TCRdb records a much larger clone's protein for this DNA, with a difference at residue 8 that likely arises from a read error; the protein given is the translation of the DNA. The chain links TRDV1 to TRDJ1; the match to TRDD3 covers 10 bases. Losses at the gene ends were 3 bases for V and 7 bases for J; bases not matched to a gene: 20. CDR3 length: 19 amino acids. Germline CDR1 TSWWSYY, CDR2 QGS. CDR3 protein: CALGDFLIWGIPQGGKLIF. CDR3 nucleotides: TGTGCTCTTGGGGATTTCCTGATATGGGGGATACCTCAGGGGGGTAAACTCATCTTT.

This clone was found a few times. CDR3 residues: CALGEGGSYSPHHCRRAYKLIF. CDR3 DNA: TGTGCTCTTGGGGAAGGAGGTTCCTACTCCCCCCACCACTGTAGAAGGGCGTATAAACTCATCTTT. The rearrangement uses TRDV1 and TRDJ1; 7 bases are a match to TRDD2. TCRdb gives no J gene; it was assigned here by matching the DNA to germline. The germline gives CDR1 TSWWSYY, CDR2 QGS. This CDR3 comprises 22 residues. V gave up 2 bases and J gave up 6 bases; unmatched junction bases: 30.

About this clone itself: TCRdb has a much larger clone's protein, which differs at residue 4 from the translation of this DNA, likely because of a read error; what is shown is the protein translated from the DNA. The CDR3 nucleotides are TGTGCCTGTGCGAGAGATAGCAGCTCCTGGGACACCCGACAGATGTTTTTC. Its translation: CACARDSSSWDTRQMFF. This sequence joins TRDV2 and TRDJ3; D gene uncertain. TCRdb supplies no J gene; here it was assigned by aligning the nucleotide sequence to germline. Germline V gene data show CDR1 as GEAIGNYY and CDR2 as EKD. Trimming removed 5 bases at V and 0 bases at J, with 13 bases between. CDR3 length: 17 amino acids.

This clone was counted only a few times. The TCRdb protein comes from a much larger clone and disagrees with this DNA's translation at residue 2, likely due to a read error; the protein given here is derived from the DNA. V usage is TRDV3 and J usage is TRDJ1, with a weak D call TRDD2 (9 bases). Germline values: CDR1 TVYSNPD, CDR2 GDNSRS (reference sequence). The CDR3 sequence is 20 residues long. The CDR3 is CSYPSYRLTGGIQYTDKLIF. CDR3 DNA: TGTTCCTACCCTTCCTACCGCCTTACTGGGGGGATCCAGTACACCGATAAACTCATCTTT.

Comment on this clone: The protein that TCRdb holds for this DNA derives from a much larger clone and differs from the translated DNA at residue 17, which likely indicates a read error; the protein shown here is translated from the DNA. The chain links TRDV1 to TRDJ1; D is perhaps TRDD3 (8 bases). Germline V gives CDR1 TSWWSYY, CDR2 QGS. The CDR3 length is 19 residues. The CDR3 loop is CALGPRTPSFWGYTDKRIF. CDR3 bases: TGTGCTCTTGGGCCCCGTACACCTTCCTTCTGGGGATACACCGATAAACGCATCTTT.

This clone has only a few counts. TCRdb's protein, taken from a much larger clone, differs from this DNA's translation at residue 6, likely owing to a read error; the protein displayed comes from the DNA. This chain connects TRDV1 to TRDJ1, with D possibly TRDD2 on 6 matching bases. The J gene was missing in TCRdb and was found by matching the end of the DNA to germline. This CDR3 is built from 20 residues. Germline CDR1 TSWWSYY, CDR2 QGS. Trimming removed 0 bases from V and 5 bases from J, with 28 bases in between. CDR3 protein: CALGELPPFLFGHSPDKLIF. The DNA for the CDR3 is TGTGCTCTTGGGGAACTCCCCCCTTTCCTATTCGGTCATTCCCCTGATAAACTCATCTTT.

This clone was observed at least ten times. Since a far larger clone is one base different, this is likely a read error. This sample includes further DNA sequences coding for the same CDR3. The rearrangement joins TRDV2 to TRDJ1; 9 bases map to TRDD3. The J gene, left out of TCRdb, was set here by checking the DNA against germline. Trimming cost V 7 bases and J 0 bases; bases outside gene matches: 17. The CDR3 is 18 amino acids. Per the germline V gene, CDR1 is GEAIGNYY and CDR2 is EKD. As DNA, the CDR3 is TGTGCCTGCGATCCCCTTACTGGGGGACGACCGTACACCGATAAACTCATCTTT. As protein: CACDPLTGGRPYTDKLIF.